The source of this T cell receptor beta chain is a study of PD-L1 blockade in urothelial cancer. The wider study: Analysis of the blood was performed 3 weeks (second dose) and 6 weeks after treatment start. Blood samples contained a median about 130,000 T cells. The study's findings and limits: A below-median TCR clonality in blood before treatment predicted better survival.

TCRdb keeps only in-frame clones here, not all; method: immunoSEQ multiplex PCR. The sample includes some 46,000 clones, 65% to 85% seen only once; the top ten take around 15%. Time point meaning: pretreatment peripheral blood. V lost 1 base to trimming and J lost 0 bases, with 13 bases between them. The V gene's germline CDR1 is PRHDT and CDR2 FYEKMQ (reference sequence). The CDR3 has 17 amino acids. Of note for this clone: Its antigen is currently unknown.

The sequencing used PBMCs, collected around atezolizumab (anti-PD-L1) treatment. The chain combines TRBV13 with TRBJ1-3, with TRBD1 as a possible D gene (6 bases). The TCR was taken from a man aged 60-69 years with urothelial cancer. CDR3 loop: CASSLVQGHFSGNTIYF. The CDR3 nucleotides read TGTGCCAGCAGCTTAGTTCAGGGACACTTCTCTGGAAACACCATATATTTT.